This T cell receptor beta chain derives from a study of CD8 T cells in Susac syndrome. Study overall: Patients with Susac syndrome had blood drawn and were at that point therapy-naive, on corticosteroids, or on intravenous immunoglobulin alone.

As for this clonotype: Its antigen is currently unknown.

Findings and limits, study-wide: In TEMRA cells and active patients, CD8+ clonal expansion in Susac reached its peak.

Fulfillment of recently defined diagnostic criteria for definite or probable disease was shown by the patients with Susac syndrome. The V gene lost 0 bases and the J gene lost 5 bases, with 13 bases spanning the gap. The germline V gene has CDR1 SGHDN and CDR2 FVKESK. The CDR3 loop spans 16 amino acids. Reverse transcription of 0.5 to 1 ug RNA was performed with random hexamers. TCR beta CDR3 was amplified by immunoSEQ multiplex PCR. This amplification extended across 54 Vbeta and 13 Jbeta segments. TCRdb itself ran the immunoSEQ multiplex PCR reads through MiXCR, one entry per CDR3 protein. The sample lists roughly 150,000 distinct CDR3 sequences, around 95% seen once, with over 0.15% in the top ten.

The sample was CD8+ T cells from PBMCs. The TCR was taken from a human donor with Susac syndrome. The J gene is TRBJ2-2, the V gene TRBV14, with D possibly being TRBD2 (6 bases). The CDR3 nucleotides are TGTGCCAGCAGCCAAGAGAGAATAGGAGGGACCGGGGAGCTGTTTTTT. Translated, it gives CASSQERIGGTGELFF.